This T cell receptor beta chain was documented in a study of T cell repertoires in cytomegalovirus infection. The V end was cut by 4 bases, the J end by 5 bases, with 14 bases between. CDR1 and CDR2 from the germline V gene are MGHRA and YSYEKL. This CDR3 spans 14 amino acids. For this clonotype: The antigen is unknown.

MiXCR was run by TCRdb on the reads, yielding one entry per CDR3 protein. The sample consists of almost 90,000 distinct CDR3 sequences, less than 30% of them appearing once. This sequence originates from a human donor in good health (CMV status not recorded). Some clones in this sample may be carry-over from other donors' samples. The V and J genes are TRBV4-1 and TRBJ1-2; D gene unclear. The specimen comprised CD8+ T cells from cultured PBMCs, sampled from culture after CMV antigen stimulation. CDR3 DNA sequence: TGCGCCAGCAGCCCCGCGGAACTTTCATATGGCTACACCTTC. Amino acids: CASSPAELSYGYTF.